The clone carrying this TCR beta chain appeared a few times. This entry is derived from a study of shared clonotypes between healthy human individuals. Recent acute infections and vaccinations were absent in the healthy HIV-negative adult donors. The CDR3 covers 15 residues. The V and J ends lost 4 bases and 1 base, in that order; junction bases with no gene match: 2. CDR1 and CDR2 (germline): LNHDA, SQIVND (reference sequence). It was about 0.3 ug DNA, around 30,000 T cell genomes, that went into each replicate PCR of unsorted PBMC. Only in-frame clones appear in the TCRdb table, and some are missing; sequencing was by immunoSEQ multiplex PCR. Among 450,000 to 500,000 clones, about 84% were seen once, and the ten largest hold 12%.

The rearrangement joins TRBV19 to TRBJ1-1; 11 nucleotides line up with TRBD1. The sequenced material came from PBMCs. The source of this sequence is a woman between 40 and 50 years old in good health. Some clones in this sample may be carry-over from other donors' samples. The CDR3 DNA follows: TGTGCCAGTAGTAGGGGGACAGGGGGGAACACTGAAGCTTTCTTT. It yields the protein CASSRGTGGNTEAFF.